One TCR beta chain is described in this entry. This record comes from a study of shared clonotypes between healthy human individuals. Study-level background: Aged 18 to 49, the donors were a couple of women and a few men.

The CDR3 covers 12 residues. Germline values: CDR1 MDHEN, CDR2 SYDVKM. Trimming removed 5 bases at V and 7 bases at J, with 11 bases between. Sequenced by immunoSEQ multiplex PCR; TCRdb stores in-frame clones only, minus some. The sample holds about half a million clones, about 80% seen once. Sequenced input: PBMCs. This clonotype was sampled from a woman in her forties in good health. Some clones in this sample may be carry-over from other donors' samples. The rearrangement joins TRBV28 to TRBJ1-2; the D is unclear. CDR3 protein: CASSPQGFGYTF. CDR3 nucleotides: TGTGCCAGCAGTCCCCAAGGGTTTGGCTACACCTTC.